The 23 T cell receptor beta chains in this list originate from one sample, sequenced in a study of cytomegalovirus exposure and HLA in healthy donors. The PCR was carried out with 60 Vbeta primers and 13 Jbeta primers. Libraries were prepared by immunoSEQ multiplex PCR; TCRdb keeps only in-frame clonotypes and omits some of them. This table holds 35,000 to 40,000 clones, over 65% found once. Input material: PBMCs. These TCRs come from a man aged 50 or older in good health and CMV-seropositive.

The chain links TRBV4-3 to TRBJ1-5, with 8 bases lining up with TRBD1. The ends lost 4 bases at V and 4 bases at J; junction bases unmatched: 6. The germline gives CDR1 LGHNA, CDR2 YSLEER. The CDR3 has 15 residues. The CDR3 nucleotides read TGCGCCAGCAGCCGCGACAGACAGGGGAATCAGCCCCAGCATTTT. As protein: CASSRDRQGNQPQHF.

V is TRBV4-1 and J is TRBJ1-1; 9 nucleotides match TRBD1. The CDR3 loop spans 16 amino acids. V shed 2 bases and J 4 bases; nucleotides not matched to a gene: 8. Germline CDR1 and CDR2: MGHRA and YSYEKL. CDR3 residues: CASSQTTGGKSTEAFF. The CDR3 bases are TGCGCCAGCAGCCAAACTACAGGGGGCAAGAGCACTGAAGCTTTCTTT.

This clone has more than one count but fewer than ten. This chain links TRBV6-4 with TRBJ2-7, with TRBD1 matching over 8 bases. Unmatched junction bases numbered 7, after V lost 9 bases and J lost 3 bases. This CDR3 is built from 13 residues. The V gene's germline CDR1 is MRHNA and CDR2 SNTAGT. CDR3 nucleotides: TGTGCCAGTCCCCTGGGACAGGACTACGAGCAGTACTTC. Its protein product is CASPLGQDYEQYF.

The DNA of the CDR3 is TGTGCCAGCAGCCAAGGGGAGCGGGGGGCGGATACGCAGTATTTT. Translation gives CASSQGERGADTQYF. The chain joins TRBV4-2 to TRBJ2-3; the match to TRBD2 covers 9 bases. The CDR3 extends over 15 amino acids. The J segment lost 6 bases and the V segment lost 1 base, leaving 5 bases of the junction unmatched. The germline V gene has CDR1 LGHNA and CDR2 YNFKEQ.

This clone was observed a handful of times. J is TRBJ1-3 and V is TRBV30; D is unclear. CDR3 length: 14 amino acids. Germline V gene sequence: CDR1 GTSNPN, CDR2 SVGIG (reference sequence). With 4 bases removed from V and 0 bases from J, the gap between germline ends came to 10 bases. The CDR3, as DNA: TGTGCCTGGATGCCGGGTGCCTCTGGAAACACCATATATTTT. Translating gives CAWMPGASGNTIYF.

The chain has TRBV10-3 and TRBJ2-3; the D gene is possibly TRBD2 (5 bases). This CDR3 has 14 residues. Germline CDR1 is ENHRY and CDR2 is SYGVKD. The V gene lost 5 bases and the J gene lost 2 bases, with 11 bases spanning the gap. The CDR3 is CAISRADVTDTQYF. CDR3 in DNA: TGTGCCATCAGTAGAGCGGACGTCACAGATACGCAGTATTTT.

This clone occurred a few times. The chain employs TRBV19 and TRBJ1-1; D is unclear. The V end lost 3 bases, the J end lost 2 bases, and 7 bases lay between the germline ends. The CDR3 is made up of 13 amino acids. Germline CDR1 reads LNHDA; CDR2 reads SQIVND (reference sequence). The chain's CDR3 is CASSIRQNTEAFF. CDR3 in DNA: TGTGCCAGTAGTATCCGACAAAACACTGAAGCTTTCTTT.

The V call is TRBV13, the J call TRBJ2-5; 7 bases map to TRBD2. Germline CDR1 is PRHDT and CDR2 is FYEKMQ (reference sequence). Trimming cost V 0 bases and J 1 base; bases outside gene matches: 5. There are 16 residues in the CDR3. The CDR3: CASSLGAGGGQETQYF. CDR3 nucleotide sequence: TGTGCCAGCAGCTTAGGGGCTGGCGGGGGCCAAGAGACCCAGTACTTC.

In its sample, this clone was seen once. This sequence joins TRBV5-1 and TRBJ2-7, with 9 bases fitting TRBD1. V dropped 1 base and J dropped 6; count of bases not matched to a gene: 5. CDR1 SGHRS and CDR2 YFSETQ come from the germline V gene. The CDR3 totals 14 residues. The CDR3 DNA is TGCGCCAGCAGCTTGTCACAGGGGGCGCGCGAGCAGTACTTC. It is translated as CASSLSQGAREQYF.

The chain employs TRBV10-3 and TRBJ1-5; 11 nucleotides match TRBD1. The V segment lost 6 bases and the J segment 6 bases; nucleotides outside the gene matches: 4. This CDR3 has 14 residues. In germline, CDR1 is ENHRY, CDR2 SYGVKD. The CDR3 coding sequence is TGTGCCATCAGGGGACAGGGGGATGGTCAGCCCCAGCATTTT. This encodes CAIRGQGDGQPQHF.

CDR3 protein: CASSLAEGRVYEQYF. The CDR3, as DNA: TGTGCCAGCAGCTTAGCGGAGGGAAGGGTCTACGAGCAGTACTTC. The chain carries TRBV7-2 and TRBJ2-7; tentatively, D is TRBD2 (6 bases). In germline, CDR1 is SGHTA, CDR2 FQGNSA. Between the trimmed V and J ends, which lost 0 bases and 3 bases, there was a span of 12 bases. CDR3 length: 15 amino acids.

J is TRBJ2-7 and V is TRBV6-5, with 8 positions matching TRBD1. The CDR3 length is 14 residues. The J segment lost 2 bases and the V segment lost 7 bases, leaving 7 bases of the junction unmatched. CDR1 is MNHEY and CDR2 is SVGAGI in the germline V gene. CDR3 sequence reads: CASNKDRDTYEQYF. The DNA for the CDR3 is TGTGCCAGCAATAAGGACAGGGACACCTACGAGCAGTACTTC.

This rearrangement joins TRBV4-3 to TRBJ1-5, with TRBD1 as a possible D gene (5 bases). V was shortened by 0 bases and J by 5 bases, with 11 bases between the two germline ends. The CDR3 covers 15 residues. Germline V CDR1 and CDR2: LGHNA, YSLEER. CDR3 region: CASSQDSRVDQPQHF. The CDR3 nucleotides read TGCGCCAGCAGCCAAGATAGCAGGGTCGATCAGCCCCAGCATTTT.

The chain couples TRBV6-5 to TRBJ2-7; weak D call: TRBD2 (7 bases). The germline V gene has CDR1 MNHEY and CDR2 SVGAGI. CDR3 length: 15 amino acids. Trimming stripped 2 bases from V and 3 bases from J, with 14 bases between. CDR3 amino acids: CASSYQSGDYYEQYF. The CDR3, as DNA: TGTGCCAGCAGTTACCAGTCAGGGGACTACTACGAGCAGTACTTC.

V usage is TRBV5-1 and J usage is TRBJ2-7, with 10 bases aligning to TRBD2. Germline V gene sequence: CDR1 SGHRS, CDR2 YFSETQ. The CDR3 covers 17 residues. V gave up 1 base and J gave up 0 bases; unmatched junction bases: 7. In DNA, the CDR3 is TGCGCCAGCAGCTTGAAACGTCTAGCGGGGGCCTCCTACGAGCAGTACTTC. Encoded protein: CASSLKRLAGASYEQYF.

The V and J genes are TRBV6-1 and TRBJ1-4; 7 positions match TRBD1. The CDR3 runs 14 residues. Germline V gives CDR1 MNHNS, CDR2 SASEGT. V lost 8 bases and J lost 3; bases outside the gene matches: 6. CDR3 DNA sequence: TGTGCCAGCCGCCCCGGGACAGCTAATGAAAAACTGTTTTTT. Protein product: CASRPGTANEKLFF.

The rearrangement links TRBV18 to TRBJ2-7; maybe TRBD1 (6 bases). Deletions cut 2 bases from V and 6 bases from J, with 14 bases between. The CDR3 covers 14 residues. Germline V gene data show CDR1 as KGHSH and CDR2 as LQKENI. The CDR3 region has the DNA TGTGCCAGCTCACCAGACAGGCTCAGCACCGAGCAGTACTTC. This codes for CASSPDRLSTEQYF.

This sequence joins TRBV10-2 and TRBJ2-7, with 15 bases fitting TRBD2. The CDR3 loop spans 18 amino acids. V lost 5 bases to trimming and J lost 3 bases; unmatched junction nucleotides: 11. CDR1 is WSHSY and CDR2 is SAAADI in the germline V gene. The CDR3 nucleotides are TGCGCCAGCAGTCCGGGACGGCGGACTAGCGGGGGGGACTACGAGCAGTACTTC. It translates to CASSPGRRTSGGDYEQYF.

The rearrangement joins TRBV7-9 to TRBJ1-2; D gene unclear. Trimming took off 0 bases at V and 6 bases at J, with 11 bases between the two ends. The CDR3 consists of 14 residues. Germline V gene lookup returns CDR1 SEHNR and CDR2 FQNEAQ (reference sequence). As DNA, the CDR3 is TGTGCCAGCAGCTTAGCGGGCACGAGGGATGGCTACACCTTC. It codes for CASSLAGTRDGYTF. The full variable domain, with the rest looked up from reference TRBV7-9 and TRBJ1-2, is DTGVSQNPRHKITKRGQNVTFRCDPISEHNRLYWYRQTLGQGPEFLTYFQNEAQLEKSRLLSDRFSAERPKGSFSTLEIQRTEQGDSAMYLCASSLAGTRDGYTFGSGTRLTVV.

This clone was detected only a few times. The genes are TRBV2 and TRBJ1-6; 7 positions match TRBD1. V shed 6 bases, J shed 7 bases, and the junction held 9 bases outside the gene matches. Germline-derived CDR1 and CDR2 are SNHLY and FYNNEI. The CDR3 length is 15 residues. This CDR3 reads CASSPDRVRNSPLHF. DNA for the CDR3: TGTGCCAGCAGCCCCGACAGGGTGCGAAATTCACCCCTCCACTTT.

A note on this clone: At one end, the junction sequence differs from germline, possibly due to a read error. The V gene is TRBV9, the J gene TRBJ2-5; 8 bases are shared with TRBD1. From germline, CDR1 is SGDLS and CDR2 YYNGEE. This CDR3 comprises 12 residues. The CDR3 DNA reads as TGTGCCAGCAGCCCGGGACAGGAGATCCAGTACTTC. It translates to CASSPGQEIQYF.

The CDR3 sequence: CASSPDYGLSTDTQYF. DNA of the CDR3: TGTGCCAGTAGTCCCGACTACGGACTGAGCACAGATACGCAGTATTTT. This chain links TRBV19 with TRBJ2-3, with TRBD2 as a possible D gene (5 bases). V lost 5 bases, J lost 0 bases, and 15 bases lay in between. Germline CDR1 is LNHDA and CDR2 is SQIVND (reference sequence). CDR3 length equals 16 residues.

The chain uses TRBV6-1 and TRBJ2-3; a possible D gene is TRBD2 (7 bases). The germline V gene has CDR1 MNHNS and CDR2 SASEGT. V shed 4 bases and J shed 6 bases, with 17 bases lying between them. The CDR3 is made up of 15 amino acids. CDR3 residues: CASSVDGRGADTQYF. DNA for the CDR3: TGTGCCAGCAGTGTGGATGGACGGGGGGCGGATACGCAGTATTTT.